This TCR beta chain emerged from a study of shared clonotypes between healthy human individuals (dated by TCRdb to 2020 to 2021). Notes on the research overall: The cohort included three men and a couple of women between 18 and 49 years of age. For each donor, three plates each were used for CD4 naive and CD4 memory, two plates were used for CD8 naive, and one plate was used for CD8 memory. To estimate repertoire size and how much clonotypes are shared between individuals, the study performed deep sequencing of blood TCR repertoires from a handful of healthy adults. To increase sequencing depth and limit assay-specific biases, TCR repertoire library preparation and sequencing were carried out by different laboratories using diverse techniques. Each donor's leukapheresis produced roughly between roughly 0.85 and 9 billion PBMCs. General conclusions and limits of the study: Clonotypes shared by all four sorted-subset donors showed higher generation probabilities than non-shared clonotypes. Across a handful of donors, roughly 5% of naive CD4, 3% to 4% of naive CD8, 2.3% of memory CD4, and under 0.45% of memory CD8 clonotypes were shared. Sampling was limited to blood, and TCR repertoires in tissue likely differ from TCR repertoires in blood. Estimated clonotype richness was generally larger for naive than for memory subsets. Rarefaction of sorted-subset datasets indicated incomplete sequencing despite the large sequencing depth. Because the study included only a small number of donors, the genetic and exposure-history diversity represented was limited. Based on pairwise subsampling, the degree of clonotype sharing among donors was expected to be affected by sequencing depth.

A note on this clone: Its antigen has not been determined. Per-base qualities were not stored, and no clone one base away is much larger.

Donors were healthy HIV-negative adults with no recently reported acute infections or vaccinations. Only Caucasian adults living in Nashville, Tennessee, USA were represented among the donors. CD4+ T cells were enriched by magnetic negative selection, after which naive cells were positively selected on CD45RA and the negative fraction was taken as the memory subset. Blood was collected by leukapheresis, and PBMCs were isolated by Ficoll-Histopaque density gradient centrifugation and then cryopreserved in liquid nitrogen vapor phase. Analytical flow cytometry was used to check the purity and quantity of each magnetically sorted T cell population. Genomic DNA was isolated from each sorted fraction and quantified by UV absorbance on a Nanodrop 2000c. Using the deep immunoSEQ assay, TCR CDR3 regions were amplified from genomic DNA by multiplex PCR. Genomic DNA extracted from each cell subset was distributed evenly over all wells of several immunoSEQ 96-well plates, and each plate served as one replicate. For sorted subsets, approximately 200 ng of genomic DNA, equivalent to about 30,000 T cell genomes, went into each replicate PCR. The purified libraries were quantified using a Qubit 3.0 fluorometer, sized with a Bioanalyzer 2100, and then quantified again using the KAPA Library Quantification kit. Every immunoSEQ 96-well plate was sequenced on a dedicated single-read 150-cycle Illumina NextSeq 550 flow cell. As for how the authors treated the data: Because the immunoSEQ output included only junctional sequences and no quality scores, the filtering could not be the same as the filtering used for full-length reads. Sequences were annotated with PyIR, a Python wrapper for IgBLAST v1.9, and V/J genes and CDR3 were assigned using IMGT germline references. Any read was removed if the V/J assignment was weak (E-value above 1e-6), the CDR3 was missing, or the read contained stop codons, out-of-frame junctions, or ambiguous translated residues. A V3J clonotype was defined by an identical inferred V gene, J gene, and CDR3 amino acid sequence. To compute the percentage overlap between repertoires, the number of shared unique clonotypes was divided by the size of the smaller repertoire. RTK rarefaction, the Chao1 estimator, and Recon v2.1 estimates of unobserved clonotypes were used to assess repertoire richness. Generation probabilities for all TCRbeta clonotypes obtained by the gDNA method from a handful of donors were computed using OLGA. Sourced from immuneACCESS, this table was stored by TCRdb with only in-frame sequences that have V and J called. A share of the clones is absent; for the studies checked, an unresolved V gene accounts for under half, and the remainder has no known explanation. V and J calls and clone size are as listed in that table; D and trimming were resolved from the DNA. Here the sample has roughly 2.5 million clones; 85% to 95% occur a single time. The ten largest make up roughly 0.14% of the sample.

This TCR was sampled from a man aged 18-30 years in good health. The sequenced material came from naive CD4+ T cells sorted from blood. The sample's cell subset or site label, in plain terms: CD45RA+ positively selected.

DNA sequence: TGTGCCAGCAGCGCCTTCTATCCCCCCATTGGACAGGGCTACGAGCAGTACTTC. It is translated as CASSAFYPPIGQGYEQYF. The V gene is TRBV11-2 and the J gene is TRBJ2-7, and TRBD1 aligns with 8 junction nucleotides. V ends up 5 bases short and J 3 bases short, with an unmatched junction base count of 18. Measured from the cysteine to the phenylalanine, the CDR3 is 18 residues long. Only CDR3 DNA remains: 54 bases, in frame from the first base. As encoded in the germline V gene, CDR1 is SGHAT while CDR2 is FQNNGV.